This entry lists 14 T cell receptor beta chains sequenced from one sample in a study of blood T cell repertoires in COVID-19. Sequenced by immunoSEQ multiplex PCR; TCRdb stores in-frame clones only, minus some. The sample consists of around 67,000 clones, around 88% of them appearing once. Sample: peripheral blood. These receptors originate from a woman at least 80 years old with active or convalescent COVID-19.

V is TRBV5-4 and J is TRBJ2-1; possibly TRBD2 for D (6 bases). Germline-derived CDR1 and CDR2 are SGHNT and YYREEE (reference sequence). The V end was cut by 0 bases, the J end by 3 bases, with 10 bases between. There are 15 residues in the CDR3. Here the CDR3 reads CASSLGLVYYNEQFF. In DNA, the CDR3 is TGTGCCAGCAGCTTGGGACTAGTGTACTACAATGAGCAGTTCTTC.

This chain links TRBV2 with TRBJ2-1; TRBD2 aligns across 10 bases. Germline CDR1 is SNHLY and CDR2 is FYNNEI. The CDR3 has 14 residues. Unmatched junction bases numbered 7, after V lost 3 bases and J lost 11 bases. The chain's CDR3 is CASSDAAGGGKQFF. CDR3 DNA: TGTGCCAGCAGTGATGCAGCGGGGGGGGGAAAGCAGTTCTTC.

The chain carries TRBV7-2 and TRBJ1-1; TRBD1 matches at 7 bases. The CDR3 covers 16 residues. V lost 6 bases and J lost 1; bases outside the gene matches: 11. The germline V gene encodes CDR1 SGHTA and CDR2 FQGNSA. The CDR3 DNA is TGTGCCAGCAGACCTAAACTGGGGGACAGGAACACTGAAGCTTTCTTT. Protein sequence: CASRPKLGDRNTEAFF.

The chain combines TRBV27 with TRBJ2-7; perhaps TRBD2 as D (5 bases). The germline V and J ends were trimmed by 5 bases and 1 base, with 12 bases remaining between them. The germline gives CDR1 MNHEY, CDR2 SMNVEV (reference sequence). The CDR3 loop spans 14 amino acids. Here the CDR3 reads CASSRDRGSYEQYF. As DNA, the CDR3 is TGTGCCAGCAGTAGAGACCGGGGTTCCTACGAGCAGTACTTC.

This chain links TRBV7-2 with TRBJ1-2; 8 bases line up with TRBD1. This CDR3 contains 16 residues. Germline CDR1 SGHTA, CDR2 FQGNSA. V dropped 4 bases and J dropped 8; count of bases not matched to a gene: 15. The CDR3 nucleotides are TGTGCCAGCAGCTCAATAGGAGGACAGGGAACAGGGGGCTACACCTTC. It is translated as CASSSIGGQGTGGYTF.

This chain links TRBV7-6 with TRBJ2-2, with 11 bases lining up with TRBD2. The CDR3 loop spans 17 amino acids. Trimming removed 1 base from V and 3 bases from J; junction bases left unmatched: 4. Germline CDR1 and CDR2: SGHVS and FNYEAQ. CDR3 region: CASSLGRTSGYTGELFF. As DNA, the CDR3 is TGTGCCAGCAGCTTAGGAAGGACTAGCGGGTACACCGGGGAGCTGTTTTTT.

The V and J genes are TRBV6-2 or TRBV6-3 and TRBJ2-2, with a weak D call TRBD2 (6 bases). CDR1 MNHEY and CDR2 SVGEGT come from the germline V gene. V gave up 6 bases and J gave up 3 bases, with 14 bases separating them. The CDR3 extends over 15 amino acids. The DNA for the CDR3 is TGTGCCAGCAGCCAGAACTGGGGGGACACCGGGGAGCTGTTTTTT. Encoded protein: CASSQNWGDTGELFF.

The chain couples TRBV4-2 to TRBJ1-3; tentatively, D is TRBD1 (5 bases). This CDR3 comprises 20 residues. CDR1 and CDR2 from the germline V gene are LGHNA and YNFKEQ. V lost 4 bases, J lost 0 bases, and 25 bases lay in between. CDR3 bases: TGTGCCAGCAGCCGCTTAGCCCCCTTTGACAGATTATCCTCTGGAAACACCATATATTTT. Encoded protein: CASSRLAPFDRLSSGNTIYF.

The J gene is TRBJ2-5, the V gene TRBV5-1, with D perhaps TRBD2 (5 bases). V lost 2 bases, J lost 1 base, and 6 bases lay in between. The germline gives CDR1 SGHRS, CDR2 YFSETQ. CDR3 length equals 13 residues. In nucleotides, the CDR3 is TGCGCCAGCAGCTTCGCGGGCCAAGAGACCCAGTACTTC. Translation gives CASSFAGQETQYF.

Here the CDR3 reads CAWSVGNRDQPQHF. The CDR3 DNA sequence: TGTGCCTGGAGTGTCGGGAACAGAGATCAGCCCCAGCATTTT. This chain joins TRBV30 and TRBJ1-5, with D unresolved. Trimming left V 0 bases short and J 5 bases short, with 11 bases between. Germline V CDR1 and CDR2: GTSNPN, SVGIG (reference sequence). The CDR3 contains 14 residues.

The V call is TRBV4-2, the J call TRBJ2-1, with 8 bases identical to TRBD1. V trimming: 3 bases; J trimming: 0 bases; junction bases outside the gene matches: 7. The CDR3 totals 17 residues. Looked up from germline, CDR1 is LGHNA and CDR2 is YNFKEQ. CDR3 amino acids: CASSQIQTGGSYNEQFF. In DNA form, the CDR3 reads TGTGCCAGCAGCCAGATTCAAACAGGGGGCTCCTACAATGAGCAGTTCTTC.

V gene TRBV5-6 combines with J gene TRBJ2-7; 8 nucleotides align to TRBD1. Germline CDR1 SGHDT, CDR2 YYEEEE. V dropped 2 bases and J dropped 5; count of bases not matched to a gene: 6. The CDR3 extends over 14 amino acids. The CDR3 protein is CASSFLDRENEQYF. CDR3 bases: TGTGCCAGCAGCTTCTTGGACAGGGAGAACGAGCAGTACTTC.

The chain uses TRBV6-2 or TRBV6-3 and TRBJ2-1; 10 bases map to TRBD2. In germline, CDR1 is MNHEY, CDR2 SVGEGT. CDR3 size: 15 residues. V lost 4 bases, J lost 3 bases, and 3 bases stayed unmatched. CDR3 bases: TGTGCCAGCAGTTTGACTAGCGGGTTCTACAATGAGCAGTTCTTC. Translation: CASSLTSGFYNEQFF.

This clone was picked up one time. This sequence joins TRBV5-1 and TRBJ1-3; TRBD1 matches at 9 bases. Germline V lookup: CDR1 SGHRS, CDR2 YFSETQ. This CDR3 contains 15 residues. Germline trimming cut 0 bases from V and 4 bases from J; bases unmatched to any gene: 2. CDR3 sequence: CASSLGTGAGNTIYF. CDR3 DNA: TGCGCCAGCAGCTTGGGGACAGGGGCCGGAAACACCATATATTTT.